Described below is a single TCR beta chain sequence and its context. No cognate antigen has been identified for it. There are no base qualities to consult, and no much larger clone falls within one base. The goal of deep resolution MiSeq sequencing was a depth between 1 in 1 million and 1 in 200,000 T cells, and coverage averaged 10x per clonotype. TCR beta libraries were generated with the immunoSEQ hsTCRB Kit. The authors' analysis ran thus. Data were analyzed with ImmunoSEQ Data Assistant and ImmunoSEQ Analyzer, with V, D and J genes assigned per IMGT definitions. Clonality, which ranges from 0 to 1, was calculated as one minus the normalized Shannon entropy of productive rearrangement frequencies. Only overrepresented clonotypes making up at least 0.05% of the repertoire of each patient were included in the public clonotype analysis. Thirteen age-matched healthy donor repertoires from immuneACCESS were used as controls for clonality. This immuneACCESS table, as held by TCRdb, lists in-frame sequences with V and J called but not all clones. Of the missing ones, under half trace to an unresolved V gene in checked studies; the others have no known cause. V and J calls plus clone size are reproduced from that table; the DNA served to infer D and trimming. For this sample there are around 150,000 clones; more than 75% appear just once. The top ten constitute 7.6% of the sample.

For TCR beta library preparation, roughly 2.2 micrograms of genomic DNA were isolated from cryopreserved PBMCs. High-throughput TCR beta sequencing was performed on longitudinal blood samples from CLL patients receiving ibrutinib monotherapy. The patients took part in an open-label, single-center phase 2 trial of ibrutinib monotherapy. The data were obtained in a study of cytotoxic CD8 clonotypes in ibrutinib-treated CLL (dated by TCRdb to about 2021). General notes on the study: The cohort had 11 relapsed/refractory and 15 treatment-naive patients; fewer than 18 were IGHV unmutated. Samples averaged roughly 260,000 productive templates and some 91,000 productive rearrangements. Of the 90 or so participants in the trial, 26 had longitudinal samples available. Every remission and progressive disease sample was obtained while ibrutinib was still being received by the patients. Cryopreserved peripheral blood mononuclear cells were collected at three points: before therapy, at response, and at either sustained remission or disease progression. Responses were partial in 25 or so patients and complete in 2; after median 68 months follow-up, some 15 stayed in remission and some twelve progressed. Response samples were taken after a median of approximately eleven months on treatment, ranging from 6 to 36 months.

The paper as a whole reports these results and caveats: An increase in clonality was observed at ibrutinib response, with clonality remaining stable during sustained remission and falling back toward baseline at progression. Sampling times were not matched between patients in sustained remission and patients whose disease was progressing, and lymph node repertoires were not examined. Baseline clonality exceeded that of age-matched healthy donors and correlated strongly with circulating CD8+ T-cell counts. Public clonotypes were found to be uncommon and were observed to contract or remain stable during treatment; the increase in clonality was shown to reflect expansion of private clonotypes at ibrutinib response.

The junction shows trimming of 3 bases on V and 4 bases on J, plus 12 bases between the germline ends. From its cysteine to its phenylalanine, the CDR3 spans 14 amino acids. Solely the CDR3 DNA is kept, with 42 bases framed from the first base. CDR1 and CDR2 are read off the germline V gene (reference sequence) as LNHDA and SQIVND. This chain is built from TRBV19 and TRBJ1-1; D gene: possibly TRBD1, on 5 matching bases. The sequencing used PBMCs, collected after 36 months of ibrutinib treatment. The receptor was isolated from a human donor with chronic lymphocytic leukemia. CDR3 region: CASSIRSGGTEAFF. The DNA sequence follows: TGTGCCAGTAGTATTCGTTCGGGGGGCACTGAAGCTTTCTTT. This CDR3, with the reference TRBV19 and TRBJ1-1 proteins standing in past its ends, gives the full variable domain DGGITQSPKYLFRKEGQNVTLSCEQNLNHDAMYWYRQDPGQGLRLIYYSQIVNDFQKGDIAEGYSVSREKKESFPLTVTSAQKNPTAFYLCASSIRSGGTEAFFGQGTRLTVV.